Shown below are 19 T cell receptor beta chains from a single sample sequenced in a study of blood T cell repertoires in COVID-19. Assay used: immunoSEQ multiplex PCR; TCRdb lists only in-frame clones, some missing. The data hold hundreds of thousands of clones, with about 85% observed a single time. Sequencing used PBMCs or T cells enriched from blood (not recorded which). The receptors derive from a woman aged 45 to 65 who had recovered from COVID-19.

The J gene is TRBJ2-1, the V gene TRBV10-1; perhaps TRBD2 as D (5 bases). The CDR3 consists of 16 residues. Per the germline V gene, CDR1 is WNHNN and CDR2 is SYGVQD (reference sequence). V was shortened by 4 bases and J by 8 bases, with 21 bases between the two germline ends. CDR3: CASSGSGEGRTYEQFF. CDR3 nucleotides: TGCGCCAGCAGTGGGTCGGGCGAGGGCCGGACGTATGAGCAGTTCTTC.

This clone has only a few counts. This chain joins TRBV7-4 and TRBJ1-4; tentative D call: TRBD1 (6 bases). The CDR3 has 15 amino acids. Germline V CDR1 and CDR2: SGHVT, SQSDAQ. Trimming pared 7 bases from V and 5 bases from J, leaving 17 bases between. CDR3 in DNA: TGTGCCAGCACCTTGGGGGCTCGGGTGAATGAAAAACTGTTTTTT. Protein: CASTLGARVNEKLFF. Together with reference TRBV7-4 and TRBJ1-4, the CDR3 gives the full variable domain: GAGVSQSPRYKVAKRGRDVALRCDSISGHVTLYWYRQTLGQGSEVLTYSQSDAQRDKSGRPSGRFSAERPERSVSTLKIQRTEQGDSAVYLCASTLGARVNEKLFFGSGTQLSVL.

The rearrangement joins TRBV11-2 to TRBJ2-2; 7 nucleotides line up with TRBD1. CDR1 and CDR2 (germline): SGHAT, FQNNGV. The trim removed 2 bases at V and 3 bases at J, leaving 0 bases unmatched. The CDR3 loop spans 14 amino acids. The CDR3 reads CASSLRGHTGELFF. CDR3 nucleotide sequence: TGTGCCAGCAGCTTAAGGGGGCACACCGGGGAGCTGTTTTTT.

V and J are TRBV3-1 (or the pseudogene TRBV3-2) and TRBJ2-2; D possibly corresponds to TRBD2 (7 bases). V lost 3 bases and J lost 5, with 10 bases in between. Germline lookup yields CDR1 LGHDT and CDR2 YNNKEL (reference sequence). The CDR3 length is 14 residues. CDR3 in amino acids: CASSQRGGTGELFF. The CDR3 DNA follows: TGTGCCAGCAGCCAGAGGGGGGGAACCGGGGAGCTGTTTTTT.

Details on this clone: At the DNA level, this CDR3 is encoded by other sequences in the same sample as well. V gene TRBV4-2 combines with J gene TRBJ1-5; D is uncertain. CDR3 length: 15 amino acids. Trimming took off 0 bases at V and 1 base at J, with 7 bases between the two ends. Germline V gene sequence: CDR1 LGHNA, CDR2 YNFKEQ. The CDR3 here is CASSQEGGSNQPQHF. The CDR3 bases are TGTGCCAGCAGCCAAGAAGGAGGGAGCAATCAGCCCCAGCATTTT.

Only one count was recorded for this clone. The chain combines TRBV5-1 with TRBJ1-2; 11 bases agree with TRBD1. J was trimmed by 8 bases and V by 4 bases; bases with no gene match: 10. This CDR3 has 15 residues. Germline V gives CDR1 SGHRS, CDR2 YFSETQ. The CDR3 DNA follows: TGCGCCAGCAGCCTAAGGACAGGGGGCGCGCACGGCTACACCTTC. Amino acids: CASSLRTGGAHGYTF.

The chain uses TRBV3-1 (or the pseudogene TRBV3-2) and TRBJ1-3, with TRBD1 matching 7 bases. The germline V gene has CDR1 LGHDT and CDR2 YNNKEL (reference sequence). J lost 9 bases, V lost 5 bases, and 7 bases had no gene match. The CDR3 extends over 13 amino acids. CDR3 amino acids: CASSSNRGVTIYF. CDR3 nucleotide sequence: TGTGCCAGCAGCTCGAACAGGGGAGTCACCATATATTTT.

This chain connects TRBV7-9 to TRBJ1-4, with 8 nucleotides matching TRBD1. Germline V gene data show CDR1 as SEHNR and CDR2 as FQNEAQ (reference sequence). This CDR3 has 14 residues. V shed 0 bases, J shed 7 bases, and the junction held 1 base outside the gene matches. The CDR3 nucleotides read TGTGCCAGCAGCTTAGCTACAGGGGGTGAAAAACTGTTTTTT. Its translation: CASSLATGGEKLFF.

Here the CDR3 reads CASSVVPGNTEAFF. The DNA of the CDR3 is TGTGCCAGCAGCGTAGTCCCAGGGAACACTGAAGCTTTCTTT. The gene calls are TRBV9 and TRBJ1-1; D gene unclear. The ends were cut back, 0 bases at V and 1 base at J, with 7 bases in the middle. Germline-derived CDR1 and CDR2 are SGDLS and YYNGEE. The CDR3 is 14 residues long. Filled out from reference TRBV9 and TRBJ1-1, the complete variable domain reads DSGVTQTPKHLITATGQRVTLRCSPRSGDLSVYWYQQSLDQGLQFLIQYYNGEERAKGNILERFSAQQFPDLHSELNLSSLELGDSALYFCASSVVPGNTEAFFGQGTRLTVV.

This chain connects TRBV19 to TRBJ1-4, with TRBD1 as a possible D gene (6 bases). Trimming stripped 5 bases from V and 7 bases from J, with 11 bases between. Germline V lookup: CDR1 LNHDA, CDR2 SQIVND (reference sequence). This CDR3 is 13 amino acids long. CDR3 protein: CASSPRGGEKLFF. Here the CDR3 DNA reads TGTGCCAGTAGTCCGAGGGGGGGTGAAAAACTGTTTTTT.

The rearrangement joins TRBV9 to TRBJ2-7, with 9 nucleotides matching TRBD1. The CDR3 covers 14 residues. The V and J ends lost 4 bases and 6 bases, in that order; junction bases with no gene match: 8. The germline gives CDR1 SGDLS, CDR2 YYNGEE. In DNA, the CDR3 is TGTGCCAGCAGCACCTGGGACAGGGACGGCGAGCAGTACTTC. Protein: CASSTWDRDGEQYF.

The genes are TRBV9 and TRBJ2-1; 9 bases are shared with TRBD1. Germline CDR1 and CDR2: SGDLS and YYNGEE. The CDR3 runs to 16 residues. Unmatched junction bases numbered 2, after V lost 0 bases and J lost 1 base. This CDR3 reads CASSVVGTGSYNEQFF. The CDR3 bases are TGTGCCAGCAGCGTAGTCGGGACAGGGTCCTACAATGAGCAGTTCTTC.

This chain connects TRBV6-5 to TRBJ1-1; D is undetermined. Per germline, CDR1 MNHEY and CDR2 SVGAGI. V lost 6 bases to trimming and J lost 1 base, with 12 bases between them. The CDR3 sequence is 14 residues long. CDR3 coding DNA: TGTGCCAGCAGACCTGGGCCAGAGAACACTGAAGCTTTCTTT. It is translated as CASRPGPENTEAFF.

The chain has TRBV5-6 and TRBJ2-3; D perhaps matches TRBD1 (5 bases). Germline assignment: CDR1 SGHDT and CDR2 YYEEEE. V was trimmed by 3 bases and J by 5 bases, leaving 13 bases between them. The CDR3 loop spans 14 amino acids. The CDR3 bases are TGTGCCAGCAGCTCCCGACAGTGGGGAGATACGCAGTATTTT. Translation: CASSSRQWGDTQYF. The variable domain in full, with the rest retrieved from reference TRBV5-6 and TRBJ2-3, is DAGVTQSPTHLIKTRGQQVTLRCSPKSGHDTVSWYQQALGQGPQFIFQYYEEEERQRGNFPDRFSGHQFPNYSSELNVNALLLGDSALYLCASSSRQWGDTQYFGPGTRLTVL.

CDR3 in DNA: TGCGCCAGCAGCTTGTGGGAAGGGGATGAAAAACTGTTTTTT. Translating it yields CASSLWEGDEKLFF. The J gene is TRBJ1-4, the V gene TRBV5-1; TRBD1 is a possible D gene (5 bases). Germline CDR1 SGHRS, CDR2 YFSETQ. CDR3 length: 14 residues. Between the trimmed V and J ends, which lost 1 base and 6 bases, there was a span of 10 bases.

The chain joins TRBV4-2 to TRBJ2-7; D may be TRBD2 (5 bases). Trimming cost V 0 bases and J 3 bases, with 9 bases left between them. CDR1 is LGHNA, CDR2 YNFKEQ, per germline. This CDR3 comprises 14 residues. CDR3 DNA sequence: TGTGCCAGCAGCCAAGATTCGCGGGTCTACGAGCAGTACTTC. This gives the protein CASSQDSRVYEQYF.

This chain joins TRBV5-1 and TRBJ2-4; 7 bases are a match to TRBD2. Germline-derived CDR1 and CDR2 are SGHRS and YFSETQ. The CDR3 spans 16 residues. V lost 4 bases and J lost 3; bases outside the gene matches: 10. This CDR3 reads CASSRGEGWGKNIQYF. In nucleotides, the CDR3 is TGCGCCAGCAGCCGGGGGGAGGGCTGGGGCAAAAACATTCAGTACTTC.

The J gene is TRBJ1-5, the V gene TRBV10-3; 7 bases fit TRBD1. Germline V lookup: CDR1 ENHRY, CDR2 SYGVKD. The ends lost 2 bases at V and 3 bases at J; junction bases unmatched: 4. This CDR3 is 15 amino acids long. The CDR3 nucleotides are TGTGCCATCAGTGAGGCAGGGACAGCCAATCAGCCCCAGCATTTT. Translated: CAISEAGTANQPQHF.

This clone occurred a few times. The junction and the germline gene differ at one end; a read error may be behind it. As DNA, the CDR3 is TGTGCCAGCTCGCCACCCGGAACAGCCCGGGGGACCCTCCACTTT. Protein: CASSPPGTARGTLHF. The chain is built from TRBV18 and TRBJ1-6; D is perhaps TRBD1 (5 bases). The CDR3 extends over 15 amino acids. CDR1 and CDR2 from the germline V gene are KGHSH and LQKENI.